What follows describes a single TCR beta chain. Per the study methods: Using reference gene primer amplification, nucleated cell counts were estimated. TCRdb keeps only in-frame clones here, not all; method: immunoSEQ multiplex PCR. The V and J calls and clone size come from that table; D and trimming were worked out from the DNA. The sample contains 250,000 to 400,000 clones, under 90% of which appear only once. Everyone who took part was roughly 18 to 95 years old, and they came from 20 to 25 US areas. These data originate in a study of blood T cell repertoires in COVID-19. Germline CDR1 WNHNN, CDR2 SYGVQD (reference sequence). Trimming cost V 4 bases and J 1 base; bases outside gene matches: 3. This CDR3 has 14 residues.

The sequenced material came from PBMCs or T cells enriched from blood (not recorded which). The clonotype originates from a man in his fifties or sixties who had recovered from COVID-19. This chain links TRBV10-1 with TRBJ1-1, with TRBD1 matching 7 bases. The CDR3 bases are TGCGCCAGCAGTGCAAACAGGGGGAACACTGAAGCTTTCTTT. Its protein product is CASSANRGNTEAFF.